This TCR beta chain emerged from a study of low-dose radiotherapy and immunotherapy resistance in tumors (dated by TCRdb to 2021 to 2024). Context from the whole study: Cohort 1 received 0.5 Gy per fraction every 2 weeks, with a prescribed total PTV dose of 6.5 Gy. Patients in Cohort 2 were given 1 Gy per fraction every two weeks, for a total of 13 Gy across 26 weeks. Patients were given nivolumab as a 240 mg flat dose every two weeks and ipilimumab at 1 mg/kg every six weeks, with both drugs delivered intravenously. Cyclophosphamide 200 mg/m2 was administered intravenously every two weeks, one day before each radiation and immunotherapy administration. Aspirin 300 mg was taken orally once daily by patients for four cycles, starting on cycle 1 day 1. Trial participants were not randomized into treatment groups. Eight patients were included in the translational analysis, namely three from the first dose cohort plus the first five from the second dose cohort.

From the germline V gene, CDR1 is SQVTM and CDR2 is ANQGSEA. Deletion took 8 bases off V and 1 base off J, with a span of 11 bases between the germline ends. Its CDR3 holds 12 amino acids, cysteine through phenylalanine. Only CDR3 DNA is held: 36 bases, read in frame from base 1. The time point label on this specimen signifies: after trial treatment. The treatment or condition label for this specimen denotes: LDRT plus nivolumab, ipilimumab, low-dose cyclophosphamide and aspirin (RACIN trial). Donors were enrolled in RACIN, a single-arm phase I dose-escalation trial combining nivolumab, ipilimumab, aspirin, low-dose cyclophosphamide and low-dose radiotherapy. Patients with advanced, TIL-negative solid tumors were considered eligible. The listed sequencing device is Illumina HiSeq 2500. First-strand cDNA was synthesized with Superscript III and a set of TRAV- and TRBV-specific primers, covering both TCRalpha and TCRbeta chains. TCRs were amplified with Phusion for 15 to 25 PCR cycles using a constant-region primer together with the adapter attached to the V primers. The MessageAmp II aRNA Amplification Kit was used to amplify the isolated mRNA, with in vitro transcription run for 16 hours at 37 degrees C. The Dynabeads mRNA DIRECT Purification Kit was used to isolate mRNA for TCR sequencing. Indexed Illumina adapters were added in a second Phusion PCR of roughly 27 cycles, and the PCR products were purified with AMPure XP beads. The study's processing was this. Using custom Perl scripts, TCR sequences encoding the same protein were pooled, out-of-frame sequences were removed, and the abundance of each clonotype was computed. TCR sequences supported by only a single read were excluded from analysis. The metrics used to describe the repertoires included Shannon entropy, Gini index, clonality, richness, and the frequency of TCRs shared between repertoires. TCRdb reanalyzed the raw reads on its own, using fastp at Q25 for trimming and MiXCR for clone calling, and kept in-frame beta chains. Each CDR3 protein gets just one entry, which takes the most common genes and DNA from the rows behind it. The V and J calls, along with clone size, are taken from TCRdb and not from the paper's own processing. The sample contains 100,000 or so distinct CDR3 sequences, less than 25% of them found a single time. The ten largest clones add up to over 4% of the sample.

This clonotype was observed at least ten times. Its specific antigen is unknown. Per-base quality was not reported, and no clone a single base away is much larger than it. The receptor was derived from a male donor with prostate cancer. The chain joins TRBV29-1 to TRBJ1-1; TRBD1 is perhaps the D gene, given 5 matching bases. Sample: PBMCs, taken after low-dose radiotherapy plus immunotherapy. The DNA is TGCAGCACCGGAGGGGAGAACACTGAAGCTTTCTTT. Translation gives CSTGGENTEAFF. Extended through the reference TRBV29-1 and TRBJ1-1 proteins, this CDR3 yields the full variable domain: SAVISQKPSRDICQRGTSLTIQCQVDSQVTMMFWYRQQPGQSLTLIATANQGSEATYESGFVIDKFPISRPNLTFSTLTVSNMSPEDSSIYLCSTGGENTEAFFGQGTRLTVV.